Below, 26 T cell receptor beta chains from the same sample are listed, as sequenced in a study of PD-1 blockade in classical Hodgkin lymphoma. Relapse was seen in all patients after autologous stem cell transplantation, and brentuximab vedotin exposure was variable. The method was immunoSEQ multiplex PCR; TCRdb's version includes in-frame clones alone and lacks a portion of them. Of about 98,000 clones listed, 75% to 85% are singletons. Sequences were derived from peripheral blood mononuclear cells (PBMCs), sampled before the second cycle of nivolumab. The receptors were gathered from a human donor with classical Hodgkin lymphoma.

This rearrangement joins TRBV5-4 to TRBJ2-7, with D uncertain. CDR1 is SGHNT and CDR2 is YYREEE in the germline V gene (reference sequence). This CDR3 is built from 11 residues. Trimming shortened V by 0 bases and J by 6 bases, and 4 bases separated the two germline ends. The CDR3 protein is CASSLEGEQYF. The CDR3, as DNA: TGTGCCAGCAGCTTGGAGGGCGAGCAGTACTTC.

The V call is TRBV9, the J call TRBJ2-3, with 9 bases identical to TRBD2. Germline assignment: CDR1 SGDLS and CDR2 YYNGEE. V gave up 4 bases and J gave up 6 bases; unmatched junction bases: 6. CDR3 length equals 14 residues. This CDR3 reads CASSPRTSVDTQYF. CDR3 DNA: TGTGCCAGCAGCCCCCGGACTAGCGTGGATACGCAGTATTTT.

The J gene is TRBJ2-2, the V gene TRBV25-1; TRBD2 matches at 11 bases. The germline CDR1 and CDR2 sequences are MGHDK and SYGVNS. Trimming removed 7 bases from V and 2 bases from J; junction bases left unmatched: 6. The CDR3 is made up of 16 amino acids. CDR3 bases: TGTGCCAGCAAGGCTAGCGGGAGGACAAACACCGGGGAGCTGTTTTTT. Translation: CASKASGRTNTGELFF.

V and J are TRBV7-9 and TRBJ2-7; TRBD1 matches 7 bases. Germline trimming cut 4 bases from V and 2 bases from J; bases unmatched to any gene: 11. CDR3 length equals 16 residues. Germline CDR1 SEHNR, CDR2 FQNEAQ (reference sequence). The CDR3 DNA reads as TGTGCCAGCAGCTCGGAAGACAGGGCCGGGGCCTACGAGCAGTACTTC. As protein: CASSSEDRAGAYEQYF.

The gene calls are TRBV30 and TRBJ2-5, with 12 bases lining up with TRBD2. CDR1 GTSNPN and CDR2 SVGIG come from the germline V gene (reference sequence). V dropped 5 bases and J dropped 4; count of bases not matched to a gene: 2. The length of the CDR3 is 13 residues. The CDR3 reads CAWGGLAGETQYF. In nucleotides, the CDR3 is TGTGCCTGGGGGGGACTAGCGGGAGAGACCCAGTACTTC.

The chain uses TRBV7-8 and TRBJ2-5, with 7 bases that match TRBD1. Germline assignment: CDR1 SGHVS and CDR2 FQNEAQ. The CDR3 length is 14 residues. Trimming at V came to 5 bases and at J to 2 bases, leaving 5 bases not matched to a gene. This chain's CDR3 is CASSLGQAQETQYF. The CDR3 nucleotides are TGTGCCAGCAGCCTCGGACAGGCACAAGAGACCCAGTACTTC.

This clone was observed a single time. This chain joins TRBV27 and TRBJ2-1, with 7 bases fitting TRBD2. The CDR3 covers 15 residues. The junction had 11 bases not matched to a gene; V was cut back by 4 bases and J by 8 bases. Germline assignment: CDR1 MNHEY and CDR2 SMNVEV (reference sequence). The CDR3 DNA reads TGTGCCAGCAGTTCGCCTAGCGGTACCCGGGATGAGCAGTTCTTC. It translates to CASSSPSGTRDEQFF.

The J gene is TRBJ1-5, the V gene TRBV5-1, with 7 nucleotides matching TRBD1. Germline assignment: CDR1 SGHRS and CDR2 YFSETQ. The CDR3 covers 14 residues. The trim removed 4 bases at V and 7 bases at J, leaving 8 bases unmatched. This chain's CDR3 is CASSPDRMGQPQHF. CDR3 nucleotide sequence: TGCGCCAGCAGCCCGGACAGGATGGGCCAGCCCCAGCATTTT.

Only one count was recorded for this clone. V is TRBV10-3 and J is TRBJ2-3; tentatively, D is TRBD1 or TRBD2 (5 bases each). Trimming took off 4 bases at V and 4 bases at J, with 18 bases between the two ends. The CDR3 has 16 residues. Germline CDR1 is ENHRY and CDR2 is SYGVKD. The CDR3: CAISAATGGWADTQYF. The CDR3 region has the DNA TGTGCCATCAGTGCAGCCACAGGAGGATGGGCAGATACGCAGTATTTT.

This chain uses TRBV29-1 with TRBJ1-5; 12 bases fit TRBD1. CDR3 length equals 15 residues. V dropped 4 bases and J dropped 6; count of bases not matched to a gene: 7. CDR1 SQVTM and CDR2 ANQGSEA come from the germline V gene. CDR3 protein: CSVGSGTGGGQPQHF. CDR3 coding DNA: TGCAGCGTTGGCTCCGGGACAGGGGGCGGTCAGCCCCAGCATTTT.

This clone has just one count. The chain joins TRBV7-2 to TRBJ2-3, with 8 bases matching TRBD1. V lost 0 bases and J lost 6; bases outside the gene matches: 5. This CDR3 contains 15 residues. Germline lookup yields CDR1 SGHTA and CDR2 FQGNSA. The DNA of the CDR3 is TGTGCCAGCAGCTTAGCAGTCAGGGGGCGGGATACGCAGTATTTT. Translating it yields CASSLAVRGRDTQYF.

The rearrangement joins TRBV19 to TRBJ2-2; TRBD2 agrees at 10 bases. There are 15 residues in the CDR3. The germline CDR1 and CDR2 sequences are LNHDA and SQIVND (reference sequence). V was pared by 8 bases and J by 2 bases, with 5 bases of the junction left unmatched. The CDR3: CASRTSGTNTGELFF. CDR3 nucleotide sequence: TGTGCCAGTCGAACTAGCGGGACCAACACCGGGGAGCTGTTTTTT. Complete variable domain (other parts from reference TRBV19 and TRBJ2-2): DGGITQSPKYLFRKEGQNVTLSCEQNLNHDAMYWYRQDPGQGLRLIYYSQIVNDFQKGDIAEGYSVSREKKESFPLTVTSAQKNPTAFYLCASRTSGTNTGELFFGEGSRLTVL.

V gene TRBV7-9 combines with J gene TRBJ2-7; possible D gene TRBD2, 6 bases. V was shortened by 2 bases and J by 6 bases, with 14 bases between the two germline ends. Germline V gene sequence: CDR1 SEHNR, CDR2 FQNEAQ (reference sequence). CDR3 length: 14 residues. CDR3 nucleotide sequence: TGTGCCAGCAGCTTACCGGGACTCCCTCGCGAGCAGTACTTC. Translation gives CASSLPGLPREQYF.

The rearrangement links TRBV6-1 to TRBJ1-5; unclear D gene. Per germline, CDR1 MNHNS and CDR2 SASEGT. The CDR3 totals 13 residues. The germline V and J ends were trimmed by 3 bases and 6 bases, with 9 bases remaining between them. In DNA form, the CDR3 reads TGTGCCAGCAGTGAGGAGGTCGGTCAGCCCCAGCATTTT. This translates into CASSEEVGQPQHF.

The chain has TRBV11-2 and TRBJ1-1; D remains ambiguous. V was clipped by 2 bases and J by 7 bases, with 11 bases between them. Germline values: CDR1 SGHAT, CDR2 FQNNGV. The CDR3 loop spans 13 amino acids. The CDR3 DNA sequence: TGTGCCAGCAGCTTATTGCGCGGAGTTGAAGCTTTCTTT. Protein product: CASSLLRGVEAFF.

CDR3 in DNA: TGTGCCAGCAGACCATACAGGGAGAATACTGAAGCTTTCTTT. It encodes CASRPYRENTEAFF. The chain couples TRBV6-5 to TRBJ1-1; a weak D match, TRBD1 (6 bases). V was clipped by 6 bases and J by 5 bases, with 16 bases between them. The CDR3 length is 14 residues. Germline CDR1 and CDR2: MNHEY and SVGAGI.

This clone was detected ten times or more. The chain combines TRBV21-1 with TRBJ2-2; the listed D gene, TRBD2, was not tested against the DNA. TRBV21-1 is recorded as a pseudogene. This CDR3 is built from 18 residues. In DNA form, the CDR3 reads TGTGCCAGCAGCCCCCTCGGAGGGACCCAAACGAACACCGGGGAGCTGTTTTTT. This codes for CASSPLGGTQTNTGELFF.

This clone was counted between two and nine times. The chain couples TRBV6-6 to TRBJ2-7; 9 nucleotides match TRBD1. The CDR3 totals 13 residues. The ends lost 6 bases at V and 3 bases at J; junction bases unmatched: 3. Germline V gene sequence: CDR1 MNHNY, CDR2 SVGAGI (reference sequence). The CDR3, as DNA: TGTGCCAGCAGGGGGGACAGGGACTACGAGCAGTACTTC. This encodes CASRGDRDYEQYF.

The rearrangement uses TRBV5-4 and TRBJ2-5; D tentatively fits TRBD1 or TRBD2 (6 bases each). CDR1 is SGHNT, CDR2 YYREEE, per germline (reference sequence). Trimming took 1 base from V and 4 from J, leaving 11 bases between them. CDR3 length equals 14 residues. The CDR3 DNA sequence: TGTGCCAGCAGCTTGCGGGGGCCGGTAGAGACCCAGTACTTC. This codes for CASSLRGPVETQYF.

Worth noting for this clone: The same CDR3 arises from other DNA sequences in this sample as well. This chain uses TRBV5-1 with TRBJ2-1; the match to TRBD2 covers 10 bases. V lost 2 bases, J lost 5 bases, and 4 bases stayed unmatched. The CDR3 length is 15 residues. The V gene's germline CDR1 is SGHRS and CDR2 YFSETQ. CDR3 region: CASSLRTSGDNEQFF. The CDR3 DNA reads TGCGCCAGCAGCTTAAGGACTAGCGGAGACAATGAGCAGTTCTTC.

The rearrangement uses TRBV18 and TRBJ2-7, with TRBD1 identical over 10 bases. V trimming: 3 bases; J trimming: 3 bases; junction bases outside the gene matches: 8. This CDR3 has 16 residues. Germline CDR1 KGHSH, CDR2 LQKENI. The CDR3 sequence is CASSPAGTGVIYEQYF. CDR3 DNA: TGTGCCAGCTCACCGGCGGGGACAGGGGTTATCTACGAGCAGTACTTC.

The J gene is TRBJ2-7, the V gene TRBV18, with 13 nucleotides matching TRBD2. Germline V gene lookup returns CDR1 KGHSH and CDR2 LQKENI. The CDR3 contains 14 residues. The trim removed 6 bases at V and 3 bases at J, leaving 2 bases unmatched. DNA for the CDR3: TGTGCCAGCTCTAGGACTAGCGGGGGCTACGAGCAGTACTTC. Protein product: CASSRTSGGYEQYF. Based on the CDR3 plus reference TRBV18 and TRBJ2-7, the full variable domain is NAGVMQNPRHLVRRRGQEARLRCSPMKGHSHVYWYRQLPEEGLKFMVYLQKENIIDESGMPKERFSAEFPKEGPSILRIQQVVRGDSAAYFCASSRTSGGYEQYFGPGTRLTVT.

This clone was counted between two and nine times. This chain uses TRBV9 with TRBJ2-3; D may be TRBD2 (6 bases). This CDR3 is built from 15 residues. Trimming stripped 0 bases from V and 6 bases from J, with 14 bases between. From germline, CDR1 is SGDLS and CDR2 YYNGEE. CDR3 nucleotide sequence: TGTGCCAGCAGCGTAGAAGGCTTCCGGGGGGATACGCAGTATTTT. Protein product: CASSVEGFRGDTQYF.

The chain couples TRBV5-6 to TRBJ2-1; D is possibly TRBD2 (5 bases). With 4 bases removed from V and 9 bases from J, the gap between germline ends came to 14 bases. This CDR3 comprises 13 residues. Germline assignment: CDR1 SGHDT and CDR2 YYEEEE. The CDR3 loop is CASSLLERIEQFF. In DNA, the CDR3 is TGTGCCAGCAGCCTCCTGGAGCGGATTGAGCAGTTCTTC.

J is TRBJ2-3 and V is TRBV7-9; the match to TRBD2 covers 10 bases. Trimming took 5 bases from V and 1 from J; bases not matched to a gene: 6. Germline-derived CDR1 and CDR2 are SEHNR and FQNEAQ (reference sequence). This CDR3 region has 16 residues. CDR3 protein: CASSPRTSGGTDTQYF. For the CDR3, the DNA is TGTGCCAGCAGCCCCCGGACTAGCGGAGGCACAGATACGCAGTATTTT.

The chain couples TRBV28 to TRBJ2-5; 14 bases are shared with TRBD2. This CDR3 is 16 amino acids long. Per the germline V gene, CDR1 is MDHEN and CDR2 is SYDVKM. After removal of 5 bases from V and 2 bases from J, the junction contained 4 bases not matched to a gene. The CDR3 DNA reads as TGTGCCAGCAGTAAGACTAGCGGGGGGGGACAAGAGACCCAGTACTTC. It is translated as CASSKTSGGGQETQYF.